This entry describes one T cell receptor (beta chain). The sample originates from a study of blood T cells in healthy people across ages. Germline lookup yields CDR1 SGHRS and CDR2 YFSETQ. Trimming removed 4 bases from V and 3 bases from J; junction bases left unmatched: 8. The CDR3 runs to 16 residues. A sample-barcoded 5' primer and a J-beta primer mix were used in a second PCR of roughly 6 to 11 cycles. TCRdb itself ran the 5' RACE reads through MiXCR, one entry per CDR3 protein. The table shows around 870,000 distinct CDR3 sequences, with about 30% occurring only once. The chain joins TRBV5-1 to TRBJ2-3; 10 positions match TRBD2. The sample consisted of blood. The sequence came from a woman over 75 in good health. The CDR3 DNA is TGCGCCAGCAGCAAGCCTAGCGGGGGAGGAACAGATACGCAGTATTTT. It is translated as CASSKPSGGGTDTQYF.